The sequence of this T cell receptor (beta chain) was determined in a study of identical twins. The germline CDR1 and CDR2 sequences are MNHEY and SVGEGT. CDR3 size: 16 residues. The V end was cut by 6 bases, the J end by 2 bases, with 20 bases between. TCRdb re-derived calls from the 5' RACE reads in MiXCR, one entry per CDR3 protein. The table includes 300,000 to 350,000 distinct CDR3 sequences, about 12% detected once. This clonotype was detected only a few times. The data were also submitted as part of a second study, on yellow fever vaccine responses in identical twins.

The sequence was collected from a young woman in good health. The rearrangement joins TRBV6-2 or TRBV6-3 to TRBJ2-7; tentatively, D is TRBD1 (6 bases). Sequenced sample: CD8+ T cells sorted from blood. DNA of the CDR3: TGTGCCAGCAGACAAATACCGGGACAATCCCCCTACGAGCAGTACTTC. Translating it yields CASRQIPGQSPYEQYF.